The rows below give T cell receptor beta chains drawn from one sample of a study of blood T cell repertoires in COVID-19. Clones were read by immunoSEQ multiplex PCR, and TCRdb kept only the in-frame ones, dropping some. The repertoire consists of under 300,000 clones, with around nine tenths occurring once and the leading ten covering about 2%. The sequenced sample was PBMCs or T cells enriched from blood (not recorded which). These receptors originate from a woman aged 60-75 years who had recovered from COVID-19. CDR3s include the opening cysteine and the closing phenylalanine or tryptophan. The order of the fields is clone size, D gene, V gene, J gene, CDR3 DNA, CDR3 protein. D genes are given only for firm matches. A clone size is listed for some rows: how often the clone was seen (once, few, many), or a class if it is expanded.

abundance: NA
d_gene: NA
v_gene: TRBV6-5
j_gene: TRBJ1-5
CDR3nt: TGTGCCAGCAGTCAACGGGGGTATAGCAATCAGCCCCAGCATTTT
CDR3aa: CASSQRGYSNQPQHF

abundance: NA
d_gene: TRBD1
v_gene: TRBV30
j_gene: TRBJ2-7
CDR3nt: TGTGCCCGAGGACAGGGTCTTTACGAGCAGTACTTC
CDR3aa: CARGQGLYEQYF

abundance: NA
d_gene: NA
v_gene: TRBV28
j_gene: TRBJ2-3
CDR3nt: TGTGCCAGCAGTCCCCGGACAGATACGCAGTATTTT
CDR3aa: CASSPRTDTQYF

abundance: NA
d_gene: NA
v_gene: TRBV27
j_gene: TRBJ2-1
CDR3nt: TGTGCCAGCAGTTTTCTCCGGGAATCGTTGAATGAGCAGTTCTTC
CDR3aa: CASSFLRESLNEQFF

abundance: NA
d_gene: TRBD2
v_gene: TRBV7-8
j_gene: TRBJ2-3
CDR3nt: TGTGCCAGCAGCTTAGATGGGCGGGAGGGCCGATGGGGCACAGATACGCAGTATTTT
CDR3aa: CASSLDGREGRWGTDTQYF

abundance: NA
d_gene: NA
v_gene: TRBV5-6
j_gene: TRBJ1-1
CDR3nt: TGTGCCAGCAGCTTGGTCTGGAGTGAAGCTTTCTTT
CDR3aa: CASSLVWSEAFF

abundance: NA
d_gene: NA
v_gene: TRBV28
j_gene: TRBJ2-1
CDR3nt: TGTGCCAGCAGTCTTGGAGGGCCGTCCTACAATGAGCAGTTCTTC
CDR3aa: CASSLGGPSYNEQFF

abundance: NA
d_gene: NA
v_gene: TRBV2
j_gene: TRBJ2-7
CDR3nt: TGTGCCAGCAAACCCCAAGGGGATTCCTACGAGCAGTACTTC
CDR3aa: CASKPQGDSYEQYF

abundance: NA
d_gene: NA
v_gene: TRBV6-4
j_gene: TRBJ1-1
CDR3nt: TGTGCCAGCAGCCGGACACAGAACACTGAAGCTTTCTTT
CDR3aa: CASSRTQNTEAFF

abundance: NA
d_gene: NA
v_gene: TRBV6-1
j_gene: TRBJ1-5
CDR3nt: TGTGCCAGCAGTGAAGCGGAGATTCCAATGAGCAATCAGCCCCAGCATTTT
CDR3aa: CASSEAEIPMSNQPQHF

abundance: NA
d_gene: NA
v_gene: TRBV9
j_gene: TRBJ1-2
CDR3nt: TGTGCCAGCAGCGTAGACAGAAACTATGGCTACACCTTC
CDR3aa: CASSVDRNYGYTF

abundance: NA
d_gene: NA
v_gene: TRBV7-8
j_gene: TRBJ1-4
CDR3nt: TGTGCCAGCAGCTCCCACGAGTTCGGAAAACTGTTTTTT
CDR3aa: CASSSHEFGKLFF

abundance: NA
d_gene: NA
v_gene: TRBV6-5
j_gene: TRBJ1-3
CDR3nt: TGTGCCAGCAGTTCAGGGGCTGGAGGAAACACCATATATTTT
CDR3aa: CASSSGAGGNTIYF

abundance: NA
d_gene: NA
v_gene: TRBV5-1
j_gene: TRBJ2-2
CDR3nt: TGCGCCAGCAGCGAAGGACAGACCTACACCGGGGAGCTGTTTTTT
CDR3aa: CASSEGQTYTGELFF

abundance: NA
d_gene: TRBD2
v_gene: TRBV7-3
j_gene: TRBJ2-1
CDR3nt: TGTGCCAGCAGCTCCCCGATCGAGGCGGGAGTAAACTACAATGAGCAGTTCTTC
CDR3aa: CASSSPIEAGVNYNEQFF

abundance: NA
d_gene: NA
v_gene: TRBV6-1
j_gene: TRBJ2-3
CDR3nt: TGTGCCAGCAGTGAACTCCTAGTGTCAGATACGCAGTATTTT
CDR3aa: CASSELLVSDTQYF

abundance: NA
d_gene: NA
v_gene: TRBV29-1
j_gene: TRBJ1-2
CDR3nt: TGCAGCACCGACACAGGGTTTACCTATGGCTACACCTTC
CDR3aa: CSTDTGFTYGYTF

abundance: NA
d_gene: TRBD2
v_gene: TRBV2
j_gene: TRBJ2-1
CDR3nt: TGTGCCAGCAGTCTAAGGCGGGGGGACTACAATGAGCAGTTCTTC
CDR3aa: CASSLRRGDYNEQFF

abundance: NA
d_gene: NA
v_gene: TRBV5-1
j_gene: TRBJ2-7
CDR3nt: TGCGCCAGCAGCGCCCGACAAGATTACGAGCAGTACTTC
CDR3aa: CASSARQDYEQYF

abundance: once
d_gene: TRBD1
v_gene: TRBV14
j_gene: TRBJ1-2
CDR3nt: TGTGCCAGCAGCCACGGAAGGGGGCTTAGAGGCTACACCTTC
CDR3aa: CASSHGRGLRGYTF

abundance: NA
d_gene: TRBD2
v_gene: TRBV28
j_gene: TRBJ2-5
CDR3nt: TGTGCCAGCAGTCCCGGGGGGGGCGGCCAAGAGACCCAGTACTTC
CDR3aa: CASSPGGGGQETQYF

abundance: few
d_gene: TRBD1
v_gene: TRBV28
j_gene: TRBJ1-3
CDR3nt: TGTGCCAGCTTGGGACAGAACTCTGGAAACACCATATATTTT
CDR3aa: CASLGQNSGNTIYF

abundance: NA
d_gene: NA
v_gene: TRBV3-1/TRBV3-2
j_gene: TRBJ1-3
CDR3nt: TGTGCCAGCAGCCCACTCAACAGGGACAGAAACACCATATATTTT
CDR3aa: CASSPLNRDRNTIYF

abundance: NA
d_gene: NA
v_gene: TRBV28
j_gene: TRBJ1-2
CDR3nt: TGTGCCAGCTTGGAGGTGGCCGGCTACACCTTC
CDR3aa: CASLEVAGYTF

abundance: NA
d_gene: NA
v_gene: TRBV2
j_gene: TRBJ2-7
CDR3nt: TGTGCCAGCAGTGAAAACAGGGAAGGCTACGAGCAGTACTTC
CDR3aa: CASSENREGYEQYF

abundance: NA
d_gene: NA
v_gene: TRBV6-5
j_gene: TRBJ1-2
CDR3nt: TGTGCCAGCAAACAGAGAAACTATGGCTACACCTTC
CDR3aa: CASKQRNYGYTF

abundance: NA
d_gene: TRBD1
v_gene: TRBV6-4
j_gene: TRBJ1-5
CDR3nt: TGTGCCAGCTCAGGGGGCATCGGTCAGCCCCAGCATTTT
CDR3aa: CASSGGIGQPQHF

abundance: NA
d_gene: TRBD1
v_gene: TRBV4-1
j_gene: TRBJ1-1
CDR3nt: TGCGCCAGCAGTGCCCAGGGGGCTAACACTGAAGCTTTCTTT
CDR3aa: CASSAQGANTEAFF

abundance: once
d_gene: TRBD2
v_gene: TRBV10-1
j_gene: TRBJ2-7
CDR3nt: TGCGCCAGCAGTGAGGGGACTAACTACGAGCAGTACTTC
CDR3aa: CASSEGTNYEQYF

abundance: NA
d_gene: NA
v_gene: TRBV11-2
j_gene: TRBJ2-5
CDR3nt: TGTGCCAGCAGCTTAGGGGGCAAAGAGACCCAGTACTTC
CDR3aa: CASSLGGKETQYF

abundance: NA
d_gene: TRBD1
v_gene: TRBV27
j_gene: TRBJ2-7
CDR3nt: TGTGCCAGCAGTTTTGGGGACAGAAAGTACGAGCAGTACTTC
CDR3aa: CASSFGDRKYEQYF

abundance: NA
d_gene: NA
v_gene: TRBV30
j_gene: TRBJ1-6
CDR3nt: TGTGCCTGGAGTGGACAGAGCTTTAATTCACCCCTCCACTTT
CDR3aa: CAWSGQSFNSPLHF

abundance: once
d_gene: TRBD2
v_gene: TRBV27
j_gene: TRBJ2-1
CDR3nt: TGTGCCAGCAGTTTAGTGGGAACTAGCGGGAGGTCGGGGCAGTTCTTC
CDR3aa: CASSLVGTSGRSGQFF

abundance: once
d_gene: NA
v_gene: TRBV11-2
j_gene: TRBJ1-1
CDR3nt: TGTGCCAGCCAGCCCGGAGGGCCAATCACTGAAGCTTTCTTT
CDR3aa: CASQPGGPITEAFF

abundance: NA
d_gene: TRBD1
v_gene: TRBV7-3
j_gene: TRBJ1-1
CDR3nt: TGTGCCAGCAGCCCTCCCTCAGGGGGCGAGGCTTTCTTT
CDR3aa: CASSPPSGGEAFF

abundance: NA
d_gene: TRBD1
v_gene: TRBV15
j_gene: TRBJ2-7
CDR3nt: TGTGCCACCAGTCATGGGACAGGGTCTCGCGAGCAGTACTTC
CDR3aa: CATSHGTGSREQYF